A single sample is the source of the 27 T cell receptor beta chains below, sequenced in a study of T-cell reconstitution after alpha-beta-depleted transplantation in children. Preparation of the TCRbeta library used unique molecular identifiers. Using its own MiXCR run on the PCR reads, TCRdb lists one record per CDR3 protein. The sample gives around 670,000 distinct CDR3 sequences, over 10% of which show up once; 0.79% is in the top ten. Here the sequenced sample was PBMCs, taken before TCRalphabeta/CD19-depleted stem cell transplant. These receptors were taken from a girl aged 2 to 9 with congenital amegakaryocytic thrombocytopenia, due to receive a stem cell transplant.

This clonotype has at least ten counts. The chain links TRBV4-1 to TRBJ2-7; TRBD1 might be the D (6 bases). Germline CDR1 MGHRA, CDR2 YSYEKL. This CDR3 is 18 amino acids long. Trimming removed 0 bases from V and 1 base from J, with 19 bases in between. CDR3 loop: CASSQDRLRTDESYEQYF. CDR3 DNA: TGCGCCAGCAGCCAAGATAGGCTTCGGACAGACGAATCCTACGAGCAGTACTTC.

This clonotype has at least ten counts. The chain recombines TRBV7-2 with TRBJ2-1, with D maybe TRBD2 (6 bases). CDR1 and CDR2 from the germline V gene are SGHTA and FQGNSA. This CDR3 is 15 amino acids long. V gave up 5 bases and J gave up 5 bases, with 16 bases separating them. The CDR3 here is CASSPDPSANNEQFF. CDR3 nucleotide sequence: TGTGCCAGCAGCCCGGACCCTAGCGCTAACAATGAGCAGTTCTTC.

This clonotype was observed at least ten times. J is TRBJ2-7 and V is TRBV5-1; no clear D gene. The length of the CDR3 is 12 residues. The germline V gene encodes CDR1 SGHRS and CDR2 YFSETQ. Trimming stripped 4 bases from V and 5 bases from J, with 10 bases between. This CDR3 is CASSLRSDEQYF. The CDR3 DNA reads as TGCGCCAGCAGCCTCAGGAGCGACGAGCAGTACTTC.

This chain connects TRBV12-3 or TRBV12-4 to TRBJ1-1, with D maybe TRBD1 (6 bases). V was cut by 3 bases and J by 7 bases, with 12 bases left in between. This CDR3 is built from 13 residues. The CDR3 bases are TGTGCCAGCAGTTTTGACAGGACAGTTGAAGCTTTCTTT. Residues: CASSFDRTVEAFF.

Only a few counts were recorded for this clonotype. CDR3 DNA sequence: TGTGCCAGCAGTTTAACCCTGGACTTGGGGACAGATACGCAGTATTTT. This gives the protein CASSLTLDLGTDTQYF. The gene calls are TRBV27 and TRBJ2-3, with D maybe TRBD2 (5 bases). The CDR3 has 16 residues. With 2 bases removed from V and 3 bases from J, the gap between germline ends came to 15 bases. From germline, CDR1 is MNHEY and CDR2 SMNVEV (reference sequence).

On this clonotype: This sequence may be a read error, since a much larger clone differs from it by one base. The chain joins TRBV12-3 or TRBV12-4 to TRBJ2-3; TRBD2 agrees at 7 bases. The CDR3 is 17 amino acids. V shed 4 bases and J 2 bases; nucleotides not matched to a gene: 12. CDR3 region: CASSSALTSANTDTQYF. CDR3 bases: TGTGCCAGCAGTTCGGCCCTAACTAGCGCTAACACAGATACGCAGTATTTT.

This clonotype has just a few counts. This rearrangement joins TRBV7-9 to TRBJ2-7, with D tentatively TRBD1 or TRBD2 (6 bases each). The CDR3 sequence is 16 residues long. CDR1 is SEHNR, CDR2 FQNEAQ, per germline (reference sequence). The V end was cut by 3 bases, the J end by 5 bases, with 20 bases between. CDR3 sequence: CASSFMAGRGPNEQYF. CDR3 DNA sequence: TGTGCCAGCAGCTTTATGGCGGGCCGGGGGCCGAACGAGCAGTACTTC. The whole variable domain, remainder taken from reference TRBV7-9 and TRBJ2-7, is DTGVSQNPRHKITKRGQNVTFRCDPISEHNRLYWYRQTLGQGPEFLTYFQNEAQLEKSRLLSDRFSAERPKGSFSTLEIQRTEQGDSAMYLCASSFMAGRGPNEQYFGPGTRLTVT.

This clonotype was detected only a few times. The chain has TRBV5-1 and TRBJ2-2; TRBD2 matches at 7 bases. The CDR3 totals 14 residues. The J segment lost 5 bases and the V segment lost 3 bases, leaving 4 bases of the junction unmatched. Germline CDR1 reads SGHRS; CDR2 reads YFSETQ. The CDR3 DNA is TGCGCCAGCAGCTCGACTAGCAGAACCGGGGAGCTGTTTTTT. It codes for CASSSTSRTGELFF.

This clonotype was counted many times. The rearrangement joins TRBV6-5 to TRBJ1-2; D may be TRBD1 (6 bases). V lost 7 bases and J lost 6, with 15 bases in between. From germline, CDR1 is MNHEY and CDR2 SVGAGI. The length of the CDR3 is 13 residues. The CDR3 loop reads CASTGHRADGYTF. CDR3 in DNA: TGTGCCAGCACGGGACACAGGGCTGATGGCTACACCTTC.

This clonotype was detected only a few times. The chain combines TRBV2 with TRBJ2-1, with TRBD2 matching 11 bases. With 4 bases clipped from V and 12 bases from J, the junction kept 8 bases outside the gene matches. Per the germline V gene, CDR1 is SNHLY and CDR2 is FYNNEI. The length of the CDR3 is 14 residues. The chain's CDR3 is CASSGVAGGPGQFF. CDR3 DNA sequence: TGTGCCAGCAGTGGGGTAGCGGGAGGGCCAGGGCAGTTCTTC. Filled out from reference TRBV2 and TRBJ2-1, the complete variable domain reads EPEVTQTPSHQVTQMGQEVILRCVPISNHLYFYWYRQILGQKVEFLVSFYNNEISEKSEIFDDQFSVERPDGSNFTLKIRSTKLEDSAMYFCASSGVAGGPGQFFGPGTRLTVL.

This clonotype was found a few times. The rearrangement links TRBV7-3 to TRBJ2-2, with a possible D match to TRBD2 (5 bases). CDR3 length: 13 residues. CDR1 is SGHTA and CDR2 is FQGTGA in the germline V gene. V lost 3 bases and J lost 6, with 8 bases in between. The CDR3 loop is CASSFSLAGELFF. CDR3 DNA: TGTGCCAGCAGCTTTTCACTAGCCGGGGAGCTGTTTTTT.

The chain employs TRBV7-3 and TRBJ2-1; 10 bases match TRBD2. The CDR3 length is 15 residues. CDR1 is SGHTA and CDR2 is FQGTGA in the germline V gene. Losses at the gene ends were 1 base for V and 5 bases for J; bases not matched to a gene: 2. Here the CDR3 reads CASSLISGGNNEQFF. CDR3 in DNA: TGTGCCAGCAGCTTAATTAGCGGGGGGAACAATGAGCAGTTCTTC.

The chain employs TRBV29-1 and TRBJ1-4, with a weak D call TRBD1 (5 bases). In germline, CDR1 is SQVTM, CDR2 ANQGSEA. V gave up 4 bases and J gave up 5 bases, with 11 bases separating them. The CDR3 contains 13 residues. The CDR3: CSVGQGRNEKLFF. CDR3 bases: TGCAGCGTTGGTCAGGGTAGGAATGAAAAACTGTTTTTT. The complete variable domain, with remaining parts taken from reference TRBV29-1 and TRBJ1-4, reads SAVISQKPSRDICQRGTSLTIQCQVDSQVTMMFWYRQQPGQSLTLIATANQGSEATYESGFVIDKFPISRPNLTFSTLTVSNMSPEDSSIYLCSVGQGRNEKLFFGSGTQLSVL.

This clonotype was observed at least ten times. The CDR3 DNA reads TGTGCCACCAGCAGAGAACTGGGAACCGGGGAGCTGTTTTTT. It translates to CATSRELGTGELFF. The V and J genes are TRBV15 and TRBJ2-2; D ambiguous. Trimming removed 0 bases from V and 5 bases from J, with 7 bases in between. This CDR3 is 14 amino acids long. The germline CDR1 and CDR2 sequences are LNHNV and YYDKDF (reference sequence). The full variable domain, rest sourced from reference TRBV15 and TRBJ2-2, is DAMVIQNPRYQVTQFGKPVTLSCSQTLNHNVMYWYQQKSSQAPKLLFHYYDKDFNNEADTPDNFQSRRPNTSFCFLDIRSPGLGDTAMYLCATSRELGTGELFFGEGSRLTVL.

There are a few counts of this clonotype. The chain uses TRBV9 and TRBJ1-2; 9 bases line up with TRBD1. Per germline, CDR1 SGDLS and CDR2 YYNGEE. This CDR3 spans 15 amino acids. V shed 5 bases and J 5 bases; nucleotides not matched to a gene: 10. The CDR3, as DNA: TGTGCCAGCAGGAAAGGAGGGACAGGGATGTATGGCTACACCTTC. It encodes CASRKGGTGMYGYTF. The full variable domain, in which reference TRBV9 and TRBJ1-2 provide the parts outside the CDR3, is DSGVTQTPKHLITATGQRVTLRCSPRSGDLSVYWYQQSLDQGLQFLIQYYNGEERAKGNILERFSAQQFPDLHSELNLSSLELGDSALYFCASRKGGTGMYGYTFGSGTRLTVV.

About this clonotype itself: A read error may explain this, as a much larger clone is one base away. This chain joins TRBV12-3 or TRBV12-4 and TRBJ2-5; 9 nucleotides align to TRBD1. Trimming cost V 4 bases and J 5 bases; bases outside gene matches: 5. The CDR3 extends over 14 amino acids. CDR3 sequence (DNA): TGTGCCAGCAGTTCCGGGACAGGGAGTGAGACCCAGTACTTC. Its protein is CASSSGTGSETQYF.

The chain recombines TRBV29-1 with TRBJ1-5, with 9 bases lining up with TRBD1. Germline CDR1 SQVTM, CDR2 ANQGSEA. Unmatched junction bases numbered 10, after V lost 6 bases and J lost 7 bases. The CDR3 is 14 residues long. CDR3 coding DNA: TGCAGCGTACTCTTACAGGGGGCCGAACAGCCCCAGCATTTT. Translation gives CSVLLQGAEQPQHF.

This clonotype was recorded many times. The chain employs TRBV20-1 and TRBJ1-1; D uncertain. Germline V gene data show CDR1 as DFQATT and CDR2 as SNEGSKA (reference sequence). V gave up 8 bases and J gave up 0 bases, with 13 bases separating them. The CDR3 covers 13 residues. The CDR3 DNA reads TGCAGTATGGCTAGACACTTGAACACTGAAGCTTTCTTT. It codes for CSMARHLNTEAFF.

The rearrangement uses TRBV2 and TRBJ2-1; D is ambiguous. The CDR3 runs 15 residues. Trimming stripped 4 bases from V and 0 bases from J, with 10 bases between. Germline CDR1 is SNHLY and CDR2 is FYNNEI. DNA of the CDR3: TGTGCCAGCAGTGCCCGATTTGGCTCCTACAATGAGCAGTTCTTC. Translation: CASSARFGSYNEQFF.

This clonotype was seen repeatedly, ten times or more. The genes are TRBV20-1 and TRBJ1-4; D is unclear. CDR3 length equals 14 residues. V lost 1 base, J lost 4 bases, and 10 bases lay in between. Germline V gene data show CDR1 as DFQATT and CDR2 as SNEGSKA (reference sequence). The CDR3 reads CSARARSSNEKLFF. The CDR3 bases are TGCAGTGCTAGAGCACGGTCTAGTAATGAAAAACTGTTTTTT.

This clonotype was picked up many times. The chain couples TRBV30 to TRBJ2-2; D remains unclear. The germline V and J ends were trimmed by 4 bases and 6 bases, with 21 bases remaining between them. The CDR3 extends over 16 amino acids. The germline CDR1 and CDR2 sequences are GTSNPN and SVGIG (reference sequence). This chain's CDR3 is CAWTYPGGQWAGELFF. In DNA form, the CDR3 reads TGTGCCTGGACCTATCCCGGCGGTCAGTGGGCCGGGGAGCTGTTTTTT.

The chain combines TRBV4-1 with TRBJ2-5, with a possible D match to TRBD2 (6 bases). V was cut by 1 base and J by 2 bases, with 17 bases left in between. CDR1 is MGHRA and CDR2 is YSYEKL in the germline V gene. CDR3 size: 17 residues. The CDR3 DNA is TGCGCCAGCAGCCAAGGAGCGCGTATGGCGGGGCAAGAGACCCAGTACTTC. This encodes CASSQGARMAGQETQYF.

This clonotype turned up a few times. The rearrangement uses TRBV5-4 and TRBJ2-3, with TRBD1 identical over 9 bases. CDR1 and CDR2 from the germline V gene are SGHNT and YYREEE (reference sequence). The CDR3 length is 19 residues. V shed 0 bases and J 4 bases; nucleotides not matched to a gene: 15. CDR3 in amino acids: CASSLGTGANSYWADTQYF. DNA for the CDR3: TGTGCCAGCAGCTTGGGGACAGGGGCCAACTCTTACTGGGCAGATACGCAGTATTTT.

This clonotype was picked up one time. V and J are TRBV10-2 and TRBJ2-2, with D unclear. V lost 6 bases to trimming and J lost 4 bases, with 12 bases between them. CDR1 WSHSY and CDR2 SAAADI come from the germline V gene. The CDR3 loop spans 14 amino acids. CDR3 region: CASSPPTRTGELFF. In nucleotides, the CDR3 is TGCGCCAGCAGCCCACCTACGCGCACCGGGGAGCTGTTTTTT.

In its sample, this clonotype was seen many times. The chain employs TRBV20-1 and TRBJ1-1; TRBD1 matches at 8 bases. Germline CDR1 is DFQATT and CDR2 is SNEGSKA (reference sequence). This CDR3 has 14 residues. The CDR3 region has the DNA TGCAGGCCCGGGACAGGAGGTCTCTTCACTGAAGCTTTCTTT. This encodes CRPGTGGLFTEAFF.

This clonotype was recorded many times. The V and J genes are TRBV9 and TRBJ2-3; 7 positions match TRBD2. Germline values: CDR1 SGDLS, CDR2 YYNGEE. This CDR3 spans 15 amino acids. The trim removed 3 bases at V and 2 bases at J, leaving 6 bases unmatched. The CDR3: CASSEGGAATDTQYF. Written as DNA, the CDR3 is TGTGCCAGCAGCGAGGGAGGGGCAGCCACAGATACGCAGTATTTT.

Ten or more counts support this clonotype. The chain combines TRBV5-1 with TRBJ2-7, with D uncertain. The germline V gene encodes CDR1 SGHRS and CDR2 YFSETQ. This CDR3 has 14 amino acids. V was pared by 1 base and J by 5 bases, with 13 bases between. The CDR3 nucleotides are TGCGCCAGCAGCTTGTTAGGCGTAAGCGACGAGCAGTACTTC. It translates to CASSLLGVSDEQYF.